The 14 T cell receptor beta chains below come from one sample, sequenced in a study of blood T cell repertoires in COVID-19. Sequencing used immunoSEQ multiplex PCR; TCRdb keeps in-frame clones, though not all of them. This table holds around 700,000 clones, about 87% found once. The sample was peripheral blood. The receptors were sampled from a woman under 30 with acute or convalescent COVID-19.

The V call is TRBV9, the J call TRBJ1-3; D ambiguous. CDR1 is SGDLS and CDR2 is YYNGEE in the germline V gene. V lost 4 bases to trimming and J lost 0 bases, with 17 bases between them. This CDR3 has 17 residues. The CDR3 sequence: CASSYSARLTSGNTIYF. CDR3 DNA sequence: TGTGCCAGCAGCTACAGTGCTCGCCTCACCTCTGGAAACACCATATATTTT.

The genes are TRBV12-5 and TRBJ1-5; D uncertain. This CDR3 has 11 amino acids. Trimming left V 5 bases short and J 4 bases short, with 3 bases between. In germline, CDR1 is LGHNT, CDR2 FRNRAP. The CDR3: CASGQNQPQHF. The DNA of the CDR3 is TGTGCTAGTGGTCAGAATCAGCCCCAGCATTTT.

This clone has a single count. This chain uses TRBV4-3 with TRBJ2-7; 10 nucleotides match TRBD1. Germline V gene sequence: CDR1 LGHNA, CDR2 YSLEER. The CDR3 runs to 16 residues. V gave up 1 base and J gave up 5 bases; unmatched junction bases: 8. The CDR3 DNA sequence: TGCGCCAGCAGCCAAGGGGCCGGGACAGGGGACAACGAGCAGTACTTC. Its protein product is CASSQGAGTGDNEQYF.

The V call is TRBV7-9, the J call TRBJ1-1; 7 bases are a match to TRBD1. With V trimmed by 3 bases and J by 5 bases, 9 bases remained unmatched. Per the germline V gene, CDR1 is SEHNR and CDR2 is FQNEAQ (reference sequence). CDR3 size: 15 residues. The CDR3 region is CASSFRGQVRTEAFF. The CDR3 DNA reads as TGTGCCAGCAGCTTTCGTGGACAGGTCAGGACTGAAGCTTTCTTT.

The V gene is TRBV7-9, the J gene TRBJ2-5; weak D call: TRBD1 (6 bases). The germline V and J ends were trimmed by 6 bases and 3 bases, with 14 bases remaining between them. The germline gives CDR1 SEHNR, CDR2 FQNEAQ (reference sequence). This CDR3 is built from 14 residues. CDR3 loop: CASSSQGLKETQYF. CDR3 bases: TGTGCCAGCAGTTCCCAGGGGTTGAAAGAGACCCAGTACTTC.

The genes are TRBV19 and TRBJ1-6; D is uncertain. Germline CDR1 is LNHDA and CDR2 is SQIVND (reference sequence). V lost 8 bases, J lost 6 bases, and 11 bases lay in between. The CDR3 totals 13 residues. The CDR3 protein is CASQRGFNSPLHF. CDR3 bases: TGTGCCAGTCAGCGGGGTTTTAATTCACCCCTCCACTTT. The complete variable domain, with remaining parts taken from reference TRBV19 and TRBJ1-6, reads DGGITQSPKYLFRKEGQNVTLSCEQNLNHDAMYWYRQDPGQGLRLIYYSQIVNDFQKGDIAEGYSVSREKKESFPLTVTSAQKNPTAFYLCASQRGFNSPLHFGNGTRLTVT.

The rearrangement joins TRBV6-2 or TRBV6-3 to TRBJ1-3; D remains unclear. V dropped 2 bases and J dropped 2 bases, with 7 bases sitting between them. This CDR3 contains 14 residues. Germline lookup yields CDR1 MNHEY and CDR2 SVGEGT. DNA for the CDR3: TGTGCCAGCAGTTACGAGCCAACTGGAAACACCATATATTTT. It is translated as CASSYEPTGNTIYF.

The chain carries TRBV5-1 and TRBJ2-3, with TRBD1 identical over 7 bases. Trimming at V came to 4 bases and at J to 2 bases, leaving 4 bases not matched to a gene. Germline lookup yields CDR1 SGHRS and CDR2 YFSETQ. The CDR3 contains 14 residues. The CDR3 region is CASSLTGLTDTQYF. The CDR3 DNA is TGCGCCAGCAGCCTGACAGGGCTCACAGATACGCAGTATTTT.

The chain is built from TRBV11-2 and TRBJ1-3; D is unclear. V lost 5 bases and J lost 0, with 17 bases in between. Germline V gene sequence: CDR1 SGHAT, CDR2 FQNNGV. The CDR3 extends over 17 amino acids. The CDR3 sequence is CASSPKGLSVSGNTIYF. The DNA for the CDR3 is TGTGCCAGCAGCCCGAAAGGACTTTCGGTCTCTGGAAACACCATATATTTT.

The chain employs TRBV7-9 and TRBJ2-2, with 8 bases identical to TRBD1. The CDR3 consists of 16 residues. V trimming: 0 bases; J trimming: 7 bases; junction bases outside the gene matches: 7. CDR1 and CDR2 (germline): SEHNR, FQNEAQ (reference sequence). CDR3 DNA: TGTGCCAGCAGCTTAGCGAATCAGGGGGCAGTCGGGGAGCTGTTTTTT. This codes for CASSLANQGAVGELFF.

This clone was seen a handful of times. The chain links TRBV18 to TRBJ1-1; D unresolved. The germline V gene has CDR1 KGHSH and CDR2 LQKENI. The CDR3 extends over 15 amino acids. V dropped 0 bases and J dropped 1 base, with 9 bases sitting between them. The CDR3 bases are TGTGCCAGCTCACCACCCGGGAGGCGGAACACTGAAGCTTTCTTT. Residues: CASSPPGRRNTEAFF.

The chain recombines TRBV7-9 with TRBJ2-7; D not certain. The germline CDR1 and CDR2 sequences are SEHNR and FQNEAQ (reference sequence). This CDR3 is built from 13 residues. V lost 0 bases and J 3 bases, leaving 6 bases between the germline ends. The CDR3 reads CASSLATGYEQYF. The CDR3 DNA is TGTGCCAGCAGCTTAGCCACGGGCTACGAGCAGTACTTC.

The rearrangement uses TRBV19 and TRBJ1-4, with TRBD1 identical over 7 bases. The CDR3 spans 15 residues. Germline CDR1 LNHDA, CDR2 SQIVND (reference sequence). Trimming at V came to 5 bases and at J to 2 bases, leaving 5 bases not matched to a gene. CDR3 nucleotide sequence: TGTGCCAGTAGTTCCTCGACAGGGACTAATGAAAAACTGTTTTTT. It specifies CASSSSTGTNEKLFF.

This rearrangement joins TRBV7-9 to TRBJ1-6; 9 nucleotides agree with TRBD1. The CDR3 runs to 16 residues. Germline V gene sequence: CDR1 SEHNR, CDR2 FQNEAQ (reference sequence). After removal of 5 bases from V and 7 bases from J, the junction contained 9 bases not matched to a gene. This CDR3 reads CASSPPIDRGNSPLHF. DNA for the CDR3: TGTGCCAGCAGCCCGCCGATAGACAGGGGGAATTCACCCCTCCACTTT.